Below, 11 T cell receptor beta chains from the same sample are listed, as sequenced in a study of regulatory T cells in long-lasting Graves disease. CDR3-region Arm-PCR and iRepertoire HTBI primers produced the TCR beta libraries. TCRdb re-analysed the multiplex PCR reads in MiXCR, keeping a single row per CDR3 protein. The sample has 580,000 or so distinct CDR3 sequences, 15% to 20% seen once. Specified time point: newly diagnosed GD, antithyroid drugs for less than 3 months. PBMCs provided the RNA from which the TCR library was made. The data were also submitted as part of a second study, on T cells in Graves' hyperthyroidism and ophthalmopathy.

Source: peripheral blood mononuclear cells (PBMCs), taken at new diagnosis, from a patient treated with antithyroid drugs. Receptors originate from a man aged 18-30 years with Graves disease.

This clonotype was observed at least ten times. A junction boundary mismatches the germline segment, possibly from a read error. V usage is TRBV5-1 and J usage is TRBJ2-1; 9 nucleotides agree with TRBD2. From germline, CDR1 is SGHRS and CDR2 YFSETQ. The CDR3 runs to 15 residues. The CDR3 here is CASRPGLAAYNEQFF. Written as DNA, the CDR3 is TGTGCCAGCAGGCCGGGACTAGCTGCCTACAATGAGCAGTTCTTC.

This clonotype was seen a handful of times. The chain has TRBV27 and TRBJ1-2, with 11 bases lining up with TRBD1. Germline trimming cut 6 bases from V and 4 bases from J; bases unmatched to any gene: 4. Germline V gene lookup returns CDR1 MNHEY and CDR2 SMNVEV (reference sequence). CDR3 length: 14 amino acids. The CDR3 DNA reads TGTGCCAGCAGGGACAGGGGGCGCGCCTATGGCTACACCTTC. Its translation is CASRDRGRAYGYTF.

At least ten counts were recorded for this clonotype. The germline gene is not matched at one end of the junction; a read error may be the cause. This chain links TRBV10-3 with TRBJ2-5, with 10 bases matching TRBD1. The CDR3 length is 17 residues. Germline CDR1 ENHRY, CDR2 SYGVKD. In DNA, the CDR3 is TGTGCCATCAGTGAGCCCAGGGACAGGGGTCGCCAAGCGACCCAGTACTTC. Translated: CAISEPRDRGRQATQYF.

A few counts support this clonotype. The chain uses TRBV5-1 and TRBJ1-1; D may be TRBD1 (5 bases). The CDR3 totals 14 residues. Germline values: CDR1 SGHRS, CDR2 YFSETQ. V shed 2 bases and J shed 4 bases, with 12 bases lying between them. The CDR3 DNA sequence: TGCGCCAGCAGCTTTCAGGGTATGACCACTGAAGCTTTCTTT. Its protein is CASSFQGMTTEAFF. Supplemented by reference TRBV5-1 and TRBJ1-1, the full variable domain reads KAGVTQTPRYLIKTRGQQVTLSCSPISGHRSVSWYQQTPGQGLQFLFEYFSETQRNKGNFPGRFSGRQFSNSRSEMNVSTLELGDSALYLCASSFQGMTTEAFFGQGTRLTVV.

The V and J genes are TRBV9 and TRBJ1-2; 12 nucleotides match TRBD1. Germline V gene lookup returns CDR1 SGDLS and CDR2 YYNGEE. The V gene end was trimmed by 3 bases and the J gene end by 4 bases; junction bases not matched to a gene: 4. This CDR3 is built from 15 residues. The CDR3 here is CASSGDRGQGYGYTF. CDR3 coding DNA: TGTGCCAGCAGCGGGGACAGGGGGCAAGGCTATGGCTACACCTTC.

This rearrangement joins TRBV5-1 to TRBJ2-7; D gene ambiguous. This CDR3 region has 17 residues. From germline, CDR1 is SGHRS and CDR2 YFSETQ. The ends were cut back, 0 bases at V and 0 bases at J, with 16 bases in the middle. For the CDR3, the DNA is TGCGCCAGCAGCTTGGTTCTCCAGGACGTCATCTCCTACGAGCAGTACTTC. The encoded protein is CASSLVLQDVISYEQYF. The variable domain in full, with the rest retrieved from reference TRBV5-1 and TRBJ2-7, is KAGVTQTPRYLIKTRGQQVTLSCSPISGHRSVSWYQQTPGQGLQFLFEYFSETQRNKGNFPGRFSGRQFSNSRSEMNVSTLELGDSALYLCASSLVLQDVISYEQYFGPGTRLTVT.

In its sample, this clonotype was seen a few times. The V gene is TRBV27, the J gene TRBJ2-3; 9 bases agree with TRBD2. The junction had 12 bases not matched to a gene; V was cut back by 5 bases and J by 6 bases. There are 16 residues in the CDR3. CDR1 and CDR2 from the germline V gene are MNHEY and SMNVEV (reference sequence). CDR3: CASSPNSGSNGDTQYF. The CDR3, as DNA: TGTGCCAGCAGTCCTAATAGCGGGAGCAATGGGGATACGCAGTATTTT.

There are a few counts of this clonotype. The V call is TRBV9, the J call TRBJ1-2, with 9 bases that match TRBD1. Losses at the gene ends were 3 bases for V and 8 bases for J; bases not matched to a gene: 8. The CDR3 covers 14 residues. Germline CDR1 is SGDLS and CDR2 is YYNGEE. The CDR3 protein is CASSAGQGFLGYTF. In nucleotides, the CDR3 is TGTGCCAGCAGCGCTGGACAGGGGTTCTTGGGCTACACCTTC.

In this sample, this clonotype turned up a few times. The chain is built from TRBV5-4 and TRBJ1-2; maybe TRBD1 (5 bases). The CDR3 runs to 14 residues. V dropped 2 bases and J dropped 3 bases, with 11 bases sitting between them. Looked up from germline, CDR1 is SGHNT and CDR2 is YYREEE (reference sequence). For the CDR3, the DNA is TGTGCCAGCAGCTTCTCCGGGACCGACTATGGCTACACCTTC. This gives the protein CASSFSGTDYGYTF. Together with reference TRBV5-4 and TRBJ1-2, the CDR3 gives the full variable domain: ETGVTQSPTHLIKTRGQQVTLRCSSQSGHNTVSWYQQALGQGPQFIFQYYREEENGRGNFPPRFSGLQFPNYSSELNVNALELDDSALYLCASSFSGTDYGYTFGSGTRLTVV.

This clonotype turned up a few times. The chain is built from TRBV10-3 and TRBJ2-2; D is uncertain. The germline gives CDR1 ENHRY, CDR2 SYGVKD. CDR3 length equals 14 residues. V was cut by 8 bases and J by 4 bases, with 14 bases left in between. The CDR3 loop reads CAISSAPGTGELFF. CDR3 coding DNA: TGTGCCATCTCCAGCGCCCCGGGCACCGGGGAGCTGTTTTTT.

The rearrangement uses TRBV15 and TRBJ1-2; D possibly corresponds to TRBD1 (6 bases). The CDR3 extends over 15 amino acids. The V gene's germline CDR1 is LNHNV and CDR2 YYDKDF (reference sequence). Deletions cut 0 bases from V and 4 bases from J, with 12 bases between. CDR3 in DNA: TGTGCCACCAGCAGAGATGTGGGGGCCGTCTATGGCTACACCTTC. Translation: CATSRDVGAVYGYTF.